The rows below give T cell receptor beta chains drawn from one sample of a study of blood T cells in healthy people across ages. TCRdb fed the 5' RACE reads into MiXCR, producing one record per CDR3 protein. Of 800,000 or so distinct CDR3 sequences listed, roughly 25% were seen once; the top ten hold roughly 3.8%. These sequences were also reported in another study, on T cells of mothers and their children.

The sequenced sample was blood. The receptor set was obtained from a boy aged 5-17 years in good health. CDR3s include the opening cysteine and the closing phenylalanine or tryptophan. D genes are given only for firm matches. Some rows mark clone size as missing; the rest say once, few, many or name a class of expanded clone.

v_call	j_call	clone_size	d_call	cdr3_aa	cdr3_nt
TRBV7-6	TRBJ1-3	few	NA	CASSFGENSGNTIYF	TGTGCCAGCAGCTTTGGGGAAAACTCTGGAAACACCATATATTTT
TRBV20-1	TRBJ2-3	NA	NA	CSASQELSTDTQYF	TGCAGTGCTAGTCAAGAGCTGAGCACAGATACGCAGTATTTT
TRBV9	TRBJ1-1	NA	TRBD1	CASSRDLQGAVTEAFF	TGTGCCAGCAGCCGAGATTTACAGGGGGCTGTCACTGAAGCTTTCTTT
TRBV4-2	TRBJ2-7	few	TRBD2	CASSQKRTSGSYEQYF	TGTGCCAGCAGCCAAAAAAGGACTAGCGGGAGTTACGAGCAGTACTTC
TRBV27	TRBJ2-7	NA	NA	CASSLEGRGPYEQYF	TGTGCCAGCAGTCTGGAGGGCCGGGGGCCCTACGAGCAGTACTTC
TRBV7-6	TRBJ1-2	NA	NA	CASSLGGDSGYGYTF	TGTGCCAGCAGCCTGGGAGGCGACAGCGGCTATGGCTACACCTTC
TRBV27	TRBJ1-2	NA	NA	CASSHAGDGYTF	TGTGCCAGCAGTCACGCAGGGGATGGCTACACCTTC
TRBV28	TRBJ2-5	few	TRBD2	CASSPPWTSGDQETQYF	TGTGCCAGCAGTCCTCCATGGACTAGCGGGGATCAAGAGACCCAGTACTTC
TRBV7-2	TRBJ2-5	NA	NA	CASSLAAGTETQYF	TGTGCCAGCAGCTTAGCGGCCGGGACTGAGACCCAGTACTTC
TRBV28	TRBJ1-5	few	NA	CASSLGGGYQPQHF	TGTGCCAGCAGTTTGGGGGGTGGTTATCAGCCCCAGCATTTT
TRBV12-3/TRBV12-4	TRBJ1-6	NA	TRBD1	CASSSETGKNSPLHF	TGTGCCAGCAGTTCCGAGACAGGGAAGAATTCACCCCTCCACTTT
TRBV28	TRBJ2-5	NA	NA	CASSPRELGLGETQYF	TGTGCCAGCAGTCCCCGGGAGTTAGGTTTGGGTGAGACCCAGTACTTC
TRBV27	TRBJ1-2	NA	NA	CASSFPTVRSNYGYTF	TGTGCCAGCAGTTTTCCGACAGTGAGATCTAACTATGGCTACACCTTC
TRBV20-1	TRBJ2-7	NA	TRBD2	CSARDSGAITYEQYF	TGCAGTGCTAGAGATAGCGGGGCGATCACCTACGAGCAGTACTTC